This TCR beta chain was profiled in a study of cytomegalovirus exposure and HLA in healthy donors. General study findings and limits: Reportedly, diagnosis of cytomegalovirus status by the classifier showed high specificity and sensitivity. As confirmed in vitro, a few CMV-associated chains were specific for CMV antigens.

Primers for the PCR totalled 60 Vbeta and 13 Jbeta. The assay was immunoSEQ multiplex PCR, and TCRdb's table has in-frame clones only and misses some. Of a few hundred thousand clones detected, approximately 80% appear once; the ten largest clones hold around 1.4%. Comments on this clone: No antigen is known for it.

The J segment lost 6 bases and the V segment lost 2 bases, leaving 6 bases of the junction unmatched. Per germline, CDR1 KGHSH and CDR2 LQKENI. This CDR3 region has 15 residues. Sequenced: PBMCs. The chain is built from TRBV18 and TRBJ1-5, with 8 bases that match TRBD1. The sequence was collected from a girl aged 5 to 17 in good health and CMV-seronegative. The CDR3 DNA reads as TGTGCCAGCTCACCAAAACAGGGGGGCCTTCAGCCCCAGCATTTT. As protein: CASSPKQGGLQPQHF.